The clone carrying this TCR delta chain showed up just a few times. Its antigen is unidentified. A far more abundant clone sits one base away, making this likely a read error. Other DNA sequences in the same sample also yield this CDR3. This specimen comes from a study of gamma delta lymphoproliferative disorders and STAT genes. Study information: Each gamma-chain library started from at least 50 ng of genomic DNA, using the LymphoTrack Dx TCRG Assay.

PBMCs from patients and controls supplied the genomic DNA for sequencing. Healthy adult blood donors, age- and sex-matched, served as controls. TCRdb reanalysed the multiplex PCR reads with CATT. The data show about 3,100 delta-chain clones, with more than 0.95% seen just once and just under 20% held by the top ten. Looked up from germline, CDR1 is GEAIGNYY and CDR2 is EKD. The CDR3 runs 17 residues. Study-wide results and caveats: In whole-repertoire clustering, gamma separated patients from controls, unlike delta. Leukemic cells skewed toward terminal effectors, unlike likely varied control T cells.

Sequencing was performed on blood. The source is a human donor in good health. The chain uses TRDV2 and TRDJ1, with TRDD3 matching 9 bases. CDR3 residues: CACDTVGDIHNTDKLIF. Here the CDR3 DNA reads TGTGCCTGTGACACCGTGGGGGATATACATAACACGGATAAACTCATCTTT.